The 10 T cell receptor beta chains reported below all come from one sample, sequenced in a study of T cells after yellow fever vaccination. Each CDR3 protein is one row after TCRdb ran MiXCR on the 5' RACE reads. The sample yields 150,000 or so distinct CDR3 sequences, around 7% seen once. The specimen comprised CD4+ T cells sorted from PBMCs, sampled 4 to 5 days after the first yellow fever vaccination. These receptor sequences come from a man aged 18 to 30 who received the YFV17D yellow fever vaccine.

This clonotype showed up just a few times. The chain has TRBV6-5 and TRBJ2-3, with D possibly matching TRBD2 (5 bases). This CDR3 spans 12 amino acids. V was shortened by 5 bases and J by 14 bases, with 17 bases between the two germline ends. The V gene's germline CDR1 is MNHEY and CDR2 SVGAGI. CDR3 protein: CASSPRGHPRYF. The CDR3 DNA follows: TGTGCCAGCAGTCCCCGCGGGCACCCTCGGTATTTT.

This clonotype showed up many times. J is TRBJ1-1 and V is TRBV20-1; no firm D call. The germline V gene encodes CDR1 DFQATT and CDR2 SNEGSKA (reference sequence). Trimming left V 0 bases short and J 5 bases short, with 10 bases between. CDR3 length equals 13 residues. The CDR3 sequence: CSAREGILTEAFF. DNA of the CDR3: TGCAGTGCTAGAGAAGGTATATTAACTGAAGCTTTCTTT.

The table lists this clonotype with many counts. The rearrangement uses TRBV20-1 and TRBJ2-4; D is unclear. Trimming took off 5 bases at V and 0 bases at J, with 8 bases between the two ends. Germline lookup yields CDR1 DFQATT and CDR2 SNEGSKA (reference sequence). This CDR3 spans 13 amino acids. Here the CDR3 reads CSALVIAKNIQYF. The CDR3 DNA reads TGCAGTGCTCTGGTTATAGCCAAAAACATTCAGTACTTC.

This sequence joins TRBV12-3 or TRBV12-4 and TRBJ2-5; tentatively, D is TRBD1 (6 bases). Deletions cut 6 bases from V and 4 bases from J, with 18 bases between. The CDR3 runs to 15 residues. The CDR3 sequence: CASSRPGQWLETQYF. Here the CDR3 DNA reads TGTGCCAGCAGCCGCCCTGGACAGTGGTTAGAGACCCAGTACTTC.

This clonotype was detected many times. The chain joins TRBV3-1 to TRBJ1-4; possible D gene TRBD1, 5 bases. V shed 4 bases and J shed 3 bases, with 15 bases lying between them. The CDR3 totals 16 residues. Germline CDR1 reads LGHDT; CDR2 reads YNNKEL (reference sequence). The CDR3 DNA sequence: TGTGCCAGCAGCCCCTATCCCCGCAGGGCTAATGAAAAACTGTTTTTT. Encoded protein: CASSPYPRRANEKLFF.

The chain carries TRBV20-1 and TRBJ2-5, with 7 bases that match TRBD2. The CDR3 is 16 amino acids. V lost 4 bases, J lost 10 bases, and 21 bases stayed unmatched. From germline, CDR1 is DFQATT and CDR2 SNEGSKA (reference sequence). CDR3 region: CSAKARLASGLGDQYF. In DNA form, the CDR3 reads TGCAGTGCTAAGGCAAGGCTGGCTAGCGGACTGGGGGACCAGTACTTC.

This clonotype was counted ten times or more. The gene calls are TRBV24-1 and TRBJ2-1; 8 nucleotides align to TRBD1. V gave up 3 bases and J gave up 4 bases; unmatched junction bases: 4. Germline CDR1 is KGHDR and CDR2 is SFDVKD. CDR3 length equals 15 residues. CDR3 DNA sequence: TGTGCCACCAGTGATGGGCAGGGGGCGTACAATGAGCAGTTCTTC. It yields the protein CATSDGQGAYNEQFF.

This clonotype was detected many times. The rearrangement joins TRBV4-2 to TRBJ1-1, with D uncertain. Trimming removed 0 bases at V and 8 bases at J, with 13 bases between. The CDR3 has 14 amino acids. Germline loops: CDR1 LGHNA, CDR2 YNFKEQ. The CDR3 region is CASSQDLLGEEAFF. The DNA for the CDR3 is TGTGCCAGCAGCCAAGATCTTTTAGGAGAGGAAGCTTTCTTT.

This clonotype showed up many times. The V call is TRBV5-1, the J call TRBJ2-5, with 8 bases aligning to TRBD2. Trimming removed 4 bases from V and 5 bases from J; junction bases left unmatched: 13. CDR1 and CDR2 from the germline V gene are SGHRS and YFSETQ. The CDR3 runs to 16 residues. The CDR3, as DNA: TGCGCCAGCAGCCCCCCGACCGGGGGGGCCTGGGAGACCCAGTACTTC. This sequence encodes CASSPPTGGAWETQYF.

The J gene is TRBJ2-6, the V gene TRBV12-3 or TRBV12-4; 7 nucleotides line up with TRBD1. This CDR3 is 15 amino acids long. The trim removed 7 bases at V and 2 bases at J, leaving 5 bases unmatched. CDR3 region: CASIPTGTGANVLTF. Here the CDR3 DNA reads TGTGCCAGCATCCCGACAGGGACTGGGGCCAACGTCCTGACTTTC.